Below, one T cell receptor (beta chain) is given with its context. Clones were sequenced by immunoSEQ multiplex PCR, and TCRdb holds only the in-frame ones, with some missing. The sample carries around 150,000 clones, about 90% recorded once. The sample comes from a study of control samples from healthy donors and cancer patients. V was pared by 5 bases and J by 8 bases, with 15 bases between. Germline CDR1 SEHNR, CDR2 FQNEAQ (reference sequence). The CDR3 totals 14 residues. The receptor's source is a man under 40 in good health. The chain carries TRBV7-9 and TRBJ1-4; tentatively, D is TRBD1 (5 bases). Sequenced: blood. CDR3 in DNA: TGTGCCAGCAGCAAGACAGTCACGTTGGAAAAACTGTTTTTT. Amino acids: CASSKTVTLEKLFF.